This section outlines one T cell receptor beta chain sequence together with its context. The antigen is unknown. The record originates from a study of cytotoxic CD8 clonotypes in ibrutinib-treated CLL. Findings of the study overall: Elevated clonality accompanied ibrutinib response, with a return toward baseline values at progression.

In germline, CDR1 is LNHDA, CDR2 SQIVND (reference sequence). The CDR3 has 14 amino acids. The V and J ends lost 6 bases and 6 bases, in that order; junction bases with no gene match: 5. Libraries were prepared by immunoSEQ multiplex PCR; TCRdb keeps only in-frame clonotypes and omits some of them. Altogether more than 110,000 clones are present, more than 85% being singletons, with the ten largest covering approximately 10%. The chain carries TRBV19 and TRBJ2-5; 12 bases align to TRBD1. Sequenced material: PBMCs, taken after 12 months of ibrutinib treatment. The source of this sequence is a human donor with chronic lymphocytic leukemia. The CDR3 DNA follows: TGTGCCAGTAGAAAGGGACAGGGGGCCCAGACCCAGTACTTC. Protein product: CASRKGQGAQTQYF.